This T cell receptor beta chain was identified during a study of T cell clonotyping in hematopoietic cell transplantation. Study details: Recipients' pretransplant samples followed cytoreduction.

Time point here: recipient sample about 28 days before transplant, after cytoreduction. The length of the CDR3 is 14 residues. CDR1 is SGHRS, CDR2 YFSETQ, per germline. The V end lost 2 bases, the J end lost 4 bases, and 12 bases lay between the germline ends. With respect to this clone: No antigen is known for it.

Study-wide results and caveats: At the given depth, recipient repertoires were over 97% de novo clonotypes. Higher Inverse Simpson Index values in graft donor and pretransplant recipient predicted broader posttransplant TCR diversity. Pathologically expanded recipient clonotypes increased progressively from day 30 to day 180 as diversity fell.

TCRdb's table, derived via immunoSEQ multiplex PCR, lists solely in-frame clones and lacks some. The data hold over 25,000 clones, with 84% observed a single time. The chain has TRBV5-1 and TRBJ2-5; perhaps TRBD1 as D (6 bases). This TCR was sampled from a woman aged 60 to 75 with acute myeloid leukemia. Some clones in this sample may be carry-over from other donors' samples. The starting material was peripheral blood mononuclear cells, obtained before stem cell transplant. The CDR3 region is CASSLQGTTETQYF. CDR3 DNA sequence: TGCGCCAGCAGCTTACAGGGAACCACAGAGACCCAGTACTTC. Filled out from reference TRBV5-1 and TRBJ2-5, the complete variable domain reads KAGVTQTPRYLIKTRGQQVTLSCSPISGHRSVSWYQQTPGQGLQFLFEYFSETQRNKGNFPGRFSGRQFSNSRSEMNVSTLELGDSALYLCASSLQGTTETQYFGPGTRLLVL.